This T cell receptor (beta chain) was identified during a study of T cell repertoires in cytomegalovirus infection. Each CDR3 protein is one row after TCRdb ran MiXCR on the reads. This sample has under 500,000 distinct CDR3 sequences, with approximately 46% found just once. To note about this clonotype: Its antigen is still unknown.

Study findings and constraints: Identification of carriers of CMV plus the relevant HLA was performed using cumulative public TCR beta family frequency. HLA-C-restricted CMV clonotypes gave the most frequent clonotype in two of eight donors.

The input for sequencing was cultured PBMCs, taken from culture after CMV antigen stimulation. The clonotype was recovered from a human donor in good health (CMV status not recorded). Some clones in this sample may be carry-over from other donors' samples.

The CDR3 bases are TGTGCCAGCAGCTTAGGGGCGCTCTACAATGAGCAGTTCTTC. It specifies CASSLGALYNEQFF. This sequence joins TRBV7-4 and TRBJ2-1; D is undetermined. There are 14 residues in the CDR3. The V gene's germline CDR1 is SGHVT and CDR2 SQSDAQ. V was cut by 1 base and J by 3 bases, with 7 bases left in between. Full variable domain (rest looked up from reference TRBV7-4 and TRBJ2-1): GAGVSQSPRYKVAKRGRDVALRCDSISGHVTLYWYRQTLGQGSEVLTYSQSDAQRDKSGRPSGRFSAERPERSVSTLKIQRTEQGDSAVYLCASSLGALYNEQFFGPGTRLTVL.